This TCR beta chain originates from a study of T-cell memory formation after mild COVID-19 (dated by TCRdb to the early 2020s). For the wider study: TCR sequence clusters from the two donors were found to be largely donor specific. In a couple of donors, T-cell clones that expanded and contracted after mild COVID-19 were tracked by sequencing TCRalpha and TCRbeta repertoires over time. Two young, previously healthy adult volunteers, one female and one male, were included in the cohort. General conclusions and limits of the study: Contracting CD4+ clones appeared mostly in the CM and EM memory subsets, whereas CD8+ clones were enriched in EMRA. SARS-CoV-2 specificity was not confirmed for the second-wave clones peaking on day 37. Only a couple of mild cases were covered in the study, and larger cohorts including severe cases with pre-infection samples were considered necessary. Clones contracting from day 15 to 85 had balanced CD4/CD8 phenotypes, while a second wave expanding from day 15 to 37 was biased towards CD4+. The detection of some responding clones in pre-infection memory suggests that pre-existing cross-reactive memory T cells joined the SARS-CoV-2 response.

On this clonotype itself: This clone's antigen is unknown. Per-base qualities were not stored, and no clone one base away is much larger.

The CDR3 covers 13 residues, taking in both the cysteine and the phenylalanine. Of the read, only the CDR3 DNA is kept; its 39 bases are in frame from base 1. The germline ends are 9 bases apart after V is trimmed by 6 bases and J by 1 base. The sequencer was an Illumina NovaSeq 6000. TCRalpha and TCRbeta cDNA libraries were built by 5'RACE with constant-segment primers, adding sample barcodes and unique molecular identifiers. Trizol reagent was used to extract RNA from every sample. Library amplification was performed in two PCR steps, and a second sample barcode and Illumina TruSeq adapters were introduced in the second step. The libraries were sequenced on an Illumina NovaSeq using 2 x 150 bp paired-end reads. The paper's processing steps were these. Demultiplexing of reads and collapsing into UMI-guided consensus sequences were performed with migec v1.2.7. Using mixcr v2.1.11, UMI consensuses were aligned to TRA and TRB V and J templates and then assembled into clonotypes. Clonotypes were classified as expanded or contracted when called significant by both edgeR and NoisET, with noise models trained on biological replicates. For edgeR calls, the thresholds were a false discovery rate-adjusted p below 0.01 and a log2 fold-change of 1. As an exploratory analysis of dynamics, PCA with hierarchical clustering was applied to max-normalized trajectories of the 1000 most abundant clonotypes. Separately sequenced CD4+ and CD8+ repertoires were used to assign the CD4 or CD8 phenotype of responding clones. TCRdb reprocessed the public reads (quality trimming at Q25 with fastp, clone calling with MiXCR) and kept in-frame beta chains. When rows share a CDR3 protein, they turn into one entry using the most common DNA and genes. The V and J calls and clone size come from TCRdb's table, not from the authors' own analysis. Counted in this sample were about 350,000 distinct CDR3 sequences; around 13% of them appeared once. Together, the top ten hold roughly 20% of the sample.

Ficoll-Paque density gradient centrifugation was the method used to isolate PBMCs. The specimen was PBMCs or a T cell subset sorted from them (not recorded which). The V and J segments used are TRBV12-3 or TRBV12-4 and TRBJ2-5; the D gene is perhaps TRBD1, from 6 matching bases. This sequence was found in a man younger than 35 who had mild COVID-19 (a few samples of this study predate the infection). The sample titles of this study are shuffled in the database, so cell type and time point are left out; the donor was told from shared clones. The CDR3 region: CASRGQSQETQYF. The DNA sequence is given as TGTGCCAGCAGAGGACAGAGCCAAGAGACCCAGTACTTC.